The sequence of this TCR beta chain was determined in a study of T cell responses to AZD1222 COVID-19 vaccine (dated by TCRdb to 2020 to 2023). Study-level background: A total of about 240 trial participants underwent TCR sequencing, of whom roughly 210 received two doses of AZD1222 and 26 received two doses of the MenACWY control vaccine. Enrollment into the trials was organized by age into subgroups of 18-55, 56-69 and 70-plus years, and those subgroups contained about 160, 30 and 59 TCR-sequenced participants, respectively. Study-wide findings and limitations: After two AZD1222 doses, spike-specific TCR breadth and depth were significantly higher than at day 0 and than in MenACWY recipients. The 56-69-year group was small, and its depth increase did not reach significance, likely because of low power. Participants were mostly white British and included more females than males, and it was suggested by the authors that clonal diversity may have been underestimated. Epitopes outside the regions mutated in the B.1.351 and B.1.1.7 variants were reportedly recognized by nearly half of the unique spike-specific TCRs. Only five to seven AZD1222 recipients were SARS-CoV-2 seropositive at baseline, limiting conclusions about previously exposed vaccinees. Vaccine-associated CD4 TCRs spanned the whole spike protein, with dominant responses in regions 160-218 and 743-854. No day 14 peak-response samples were available, so repertoires were characterized only after the peak T cell response.

The CDR3 regions of human TCRbeta chains were analyzed by immunosequencing. The authors' analysis ran thus. Repertoire TCRs were matched against a reference library of SARS-CoV-2-specific TCRs generated with the MIRA antigen-specificity platform. Breadth was defined as the fraction of unique TCRs that were SARS-CoV-2-associated. Depth was defined as the fraction of total T cells that were SARS-CoV-2-associated. Using the MIRA data, each spike-specific TCR was mapped to the spike region that the TCR reacts to and placed in a CD4 or CD8 class. Log10-transformed breadth and depth values were compared by one-way ANOVA with Sidak's multiple comparisons tests. TCRdb stores this immuneACCESS table with in-frame sequences only. Part of the clones is absent; in the studies checked, under half of the shortfall reflects unresolved V genes, and no reason is known for the rest. V, J and clone size are taken as reported in that table, and D and trimming were inferred from the DNA itself. This sample has tens of thousands of clones in its table, and 88% of those were observed once. The ten largest clones represent around 5.1% of the sample.

Per the germline V gene (reference sequence), SEHNR is the CDR1 and FQNEAQ is the CDR2. The CDR3 has 14 amino acids, counting the end cysteine and phenylalanine. The retained sequence is limited to the CDR3, 42 bases, with the frame set at the first base. V sheds 6 bases and J sheds 6 bases, leaving 14 bases between their ends. To note about this clone: Its antigen remains undetermined. No qualities accompany the bases; no much larger clone lies one base away.

The sample's time point label, decoded: baseline before first vaccination. Taken with the paper, the label for treatment or condition translates to: meningococcal conjugate vaccine given as trial control. Vaccinee samples came from UK trials COV001 and COV002, including a single-blind randomized controlled phase 2/3 trial of AZD1222 (ChAdOx1 nCoV-19) in healthy adults. Trial participant PBMC samples were collected at day 0 and day 28 after the second dose for TCRbeta chain sequencing. The sample consisted of peripheral blood, taken on day 0 of MenACWY control vaccination. This sequence originates from an adult in good health. The chain employs TRBV7-9 and TRBJ2-2; a weak D assignment points to TRBD1 (6 bases agree). The bases are TGTGCCAGCAGTCTTCAGGGGTCCCCCGGGGAGCTGTTTTTT. This codes for CASSLQGSPGELFF.